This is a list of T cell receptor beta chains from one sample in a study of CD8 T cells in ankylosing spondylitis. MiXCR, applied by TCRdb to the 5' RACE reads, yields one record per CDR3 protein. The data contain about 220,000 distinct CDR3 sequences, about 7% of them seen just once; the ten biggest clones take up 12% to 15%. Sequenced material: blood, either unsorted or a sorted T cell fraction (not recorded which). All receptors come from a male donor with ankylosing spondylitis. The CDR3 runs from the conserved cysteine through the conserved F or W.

CASSLYRQGLYEQYF	TRBJ2-7	TRBV7-9
CSVVGRVGNEQFF	TRBJ2-1	TRBV29-1
CASSLGARPTEAFF	TRBJ1-1	TRBV12-3/TRBV12-4
CASSPGQGGDPYEQYF	TRBJ2-7	TRBV5-1
CASRQRDGHTGELFF	TRBJ2-2	TRBV6-5
CASSLFIRGNTEAFF	TRBJ1-1	TRBV7-9
CASSVAQENYGYTF	TRBJ1-2	TRBV9
CASSEAEGVNTGELFF	TRBJ2-2	TRBV6-1
CASAMSTDTQYF	TRBJ2-3	TRBV27
CASRRREETGVNYGYTF	TRBJ1-2	TRBV5-6
CASSLGGKGETQYF	TRBJ2-5	TRBV5-5
CSAADYEQYF	TRBJ2-7	TRBV29-1
CASSEGHLPPRELFF	TRBJ2-2	TRBV4-3
CASSAPRSEQFF	TRBJ2-1	TRBV9
CASSNRQGGNEQFF	TRBJ2-1	TRBV9
CASKAWGNSPLHF	TRBJ1-6	TRBV6-1
CASSLSGPAHEQYF	TRBJ2-7	TRBV11-2
CASSMAQGPYEQYF	TRBJ2-7	TRBV19
CASSDPRETYEQYF	TRBJ2-7	TRBV5-1
CASSEGQGSNQPQHF	TRBJ1-5	TRBV4-2
CASSGRGRRNTEAFF	TRBJ1-1	TRBV9
CASSEAGAVSSYNEQFF	TRBJ2-1	TRBV2
CASSFGHPNTEAFF	TRBJ1-1	TRBV12-3/TRBV12-4
CSAYLPGSSYNEQFF	TRBJ2-1	TRBV20-1
CSARDVLATYEQYF	TRBJ2-7	TRBV20-1
CASSYSKLYEQYF	TRBJ2-7	TRBV18
CASSLNDGALDGYTF	TRBJ1-2	TRBV4-2
CASSYSSGTARVGYTF	TRBJ1-2	TRBV6-5
CASSYARAYGYTF	TRBJ1-2	TRBV6-5
CASSLSASGVSNEQFF	TRBJ2-1	TRBV27
CSVVGYTF	TRBJ1-2	TRBV20-1
CAIIGGKNTEAFF	TRBJ1-1	TRBV10-3
CASSGPSRTHGYTF	TRBJ1-2	TRBV9
CASRDSGSYEQYF	TRBJ2-7	TRBV25-1
CASSTTSFGNSPLHF	TRBJ1-6	TRBV9
CASSPSTQGQFSYNEQFF	TRBJ2-1	TRBV7-9
CASSLGGGFTDTQYF	TRBJ2-3	TRBV7-7
CASSSLPRDRGSFGGYTF	TRBJ1-2	TRBV11-1
CASSPLQTSYEQYF	TRBJ2-7	TRBV18
CASSLTSGGANTGELFF	TRBJ2-2	TRBV11-2
CASGLGGAANTEAFF	TRBJ1-1	TRBV12-5
CASTRDSEYNEQFF	TRBJ2-1	TRBV28
CSVEAKAGRFEKLFF	TRBJ1-4	TRBV29-1
CSVEDPAGSNYGYTF	TRBJ1-2	TRBV29-1
CASSIARGNEQYF	TRBJ2-7	TRBV19
CATSGRDRNTGELFF	TRBJ2-2	TRBV24-1
CASSVGSTEAEAFF	TRBJ1-1	TRBV9
CASSVGPGMSDEQFF	TRBJ2-1	TRBV9
CSATSDSHQNIQYF	TRBJ2-4	TRBV20-1
CASSQSNEQFF	TRBJ2-1	TRBV4-1
CASSPGRGSGDTQYF	TRBJ2-3	TRBV4-1
CASSPGLAGATDTQYF	TRBJ2-3	TRBV5-8
CASTPDPGDTQYF	TRBJ2-3	TRBV28
CSVEDAQRSYNEQFF	TRBJ2-1	TRBV29-1
CSARDPGQSNQPQHF	TRBJ1-5	TRBV20-1